The 22 T cell receptor beta chains presented below share a single source sample, sequenced in a study of blood T cells in healthy people across ages. A J-beta primer mix and a sample-barcoded 5' primer were used in a second PCR of roughly 7 to 12 cycles. Each CDR3 protein gets one entry after TCRdb re-called the 5' RACE reads with MiXCR. There are just under 900,000 distinct CDR3 sequences in the sample; more than 25% occur only once, and 15% to 20% lies in the top ten. The sequenced sample was blood. The receptors derive from a woman of 80 years or more in good health.

This clonotype was found a few times. This sequence joins TRBV11-2 and TRBJ1-1; D call uncertain. Trimming stripped 0 bases from V and 0 bases from J, with 11 bases between. CDR1 is SGHAT, CDR2 FQNNGV, per germline. The CDR3 length is 16 residues. CDR3 sequence: CASSLEFGRMNTEAFF. The CDR3 bases are TGTGCCAGCAGCTTAGAATTCGGCAGGATGAACACTGAAGCTTTCTTT.

This clonotype showed up just a few times. The chain has TRBV11-3 and TRBJ2-1, with D perhaps assigned TRBD1 or TRBD2 (5 bases each). Trimming stripped 5 bases from V and 0 bases from J, with 11 bases between. The germline gives CDR1 SGHNT, CDR2 YENEEA. The length of the CDR3 is 15 residues. The CDR3 is CASSPRGLSYNEQFF. CDR3 nucleotides: TGTGCCAGCAGCCCTCGGGGCCTCTCCTACAATGAGCAGTTCTTC.

The rearrangement links TRBV6-5 to TRBJ2-3; D might be TRBD2 (7 bases). The CDR3 runs 15 residues. V was trimmed by 4 bases and J by 1 base, leaving 12 bases between them. Looked up from germline, CDR1 is MNHEY and CDR2 is SVGAGI. CDR3 loop: CASSSRGAGTDTQYF. In DNA form, the CDR3 reads TGTGCCAGCAGTTCCCGGGGGGCCGGCACAGATACGCAGTATTTT.

This clonotype has ten or more counts. This chain links TRBV11-2 with TRBJ2-4, with TRBD2 identical over 11 bases. CDR1 SGHAT and CDR2 FQNNGV come from the germline V gene. This CDR3 comprises 16 residues. V shed 5 bases, J shed 9 bases, and the junction held 12 bases outside the gene matches. Here the CDR3 reads CASSLTTSGVTTIQYF. The CDR3 bases are TGTGCCAGCAGCCTTACGACTAGCGGGGTGACGACCATTCAGTACTTC.

This clonotype was recorded at least ten times. This chain uses TRBV28 with TRBJ2-7; TRBD2 matches at 9 bases. Germline CDR1 and CDR2: MDHEN and SYDVKM. With 6 bases clipped from V and 5 bases from J, the junction kept 14 bases outside the gene matches. This CDR3 has 16 amino acids. CDR3 residues: CASSAGGLAGPHEQYF. In nucleotides, the CDR3 is TGTGCCAGCAGCGCCGGGGGGCTAGCGGGGCCCCACGAGCAGTACTTC.

On this clonotype: A clone one base away is much larger, so this may be a read error. This rearrangement joins TRBV7-2 to TRBJ2-1; D is possibly TRBD1 or TRBD2 (6 bases each). Germline CDR1 is SGHTA and CDR2 is FQGNSA. Deletions cut 1 base from V and 6 bases from J, with 13 bases between. CDR3 length equals 15 residues. The CDR3: CASSLGGATGNEQFF. The CDR3 DNA follows: TGTGCCAGCAGCTTAGGGGGGGCTACCGGCAATGAGCAGTTCTTC.

This clonotype was counted many times. V usage is TRBV7-2 and J usage is TRBJ2-5; 9 bases map to TRBD2. This CDR3 comprises 13 residues. Germline-derived CDR1 and CDR2 are SGHTA and FQGNSA. J gave up 5 bases and V 5 bases, and 3 bases lay outside the gene matches. In DNA, the CDR3 is TGTGCCAGCAGCACCGGGACTAGCGAGACCCAGTACTTC. As protein: CASSTGTSETQYF.

This clonotype was observed at least ten times. The chain joins TRBV30 to TRBJ2-1; D perhaps matches TRBD1 (6 bases). The CDR3 extends over 14 amino acids. Germline CDR1 reads GTSNPN; CDR2 reads SVGIG (reference sequence). V was cut by 4 bases and J by 3 bases, with 13 bases left in between. The CDR3 spells CAWNGLGGYNEQFF. CDR3 DNA sequence: TGTGCCTGGAATGGTTTAGGGGGCTACAATGAGCAGTTCTTC.

The genes are TRBV10-3 and TRBJ1-5; a weak D match, TRBD1 (6 bases). Germline V lookup: CDR1 ENHRY, CDR2 SYGVKD. This CDR3 has 13 residues. V shed 8 bases and J shed 5 bases, with 13 bases lying between them. The CDR3 bases are TGTGCCATCCACGACAGGAGGGATCAGCCCCAGCATTTT. Its translation: CAIHDRRDQPQHF.

This clonotype was seen more than once but under ten times. V gene TRBV3-1 combines with J gene TRBJ1-1; possible D gene TRBD1, 6 bases. Trimming took 1 base from V and 6 from J, leaving 15 bases between them. The CDR3 contains 15 residues. CDR1 and CDR2 (germline): LGHDT, YNNKEL (reference sequence). CDR3 loop: CASSQGTGNFAEAFF. CDR3 DNA sequence: TGTGCCAGCAGCCAAGGTACAGGGAATTTCGCTGAAGCTTTCTTT.

This chain uses TRBV6-5 with TRBJ2-7, with 9 bases matching TRBD2. The DNA end is more similar to TRBJ2-5, so the J call may be wrong. The CDR3 spans 15 residues. Germline V CDR1 and CDR2: MNHEY, SVGAGI. In DNA, the CDR3 is TGTGCCAGCAGTGACGGCGGGAGGGCTGTAGAGACCCAGTACTTC. This sequence encodes CASSDGGRAVETQYF.

The count of this clonotype is one. A read error may explain this, as a much larger clone is one base away. The gene calls are TRBV7-2 and TRBJ2-3; 7 positions match TRBD1. With 1 base clipped from V and 4 bases from J, the junction kept 5 bases outside the gene matches. Germline V gene sequence: CDR1 SGHTA, CDR2 FQGNSA. The CDR3 consists of 15 residues. The CDR3 loop is CTSSLEPQGADTQYF. The CDR3 nucleotides read TGTACCAGCAGCTTAGAACCCCAGGGGGCAGATACGCAGTATTTT.

This clonotype was seen at least ten times. This chain joins TRBV12-1 and TRBJ2-1; TRBD2 was called by the table and not checked on the DNA. TRBV12-1 is a documented pseudogene. There are 17 residues in the CDR3. The CDR3 protein is CASSFRGGPLSYNEQFF. CDR3 coding DNA: TGTGCCAGCAGCTTTCGCGGGGGCCCTCTCTCCTACAATGAGCAGTTCTTC.

This clonotype was counted at least ten times. The rearrangement links TRBV20-1 to TRBJ2-3; TRBD2 aligns across 10 bases. CDR3 length equals 14 residues. The trim removed 2 bases at V and 5 bases at J, leaving 4 bases unmatched. Germline lookup yields CDR1 DFQATT and CDR2 SNEGSKA (reference sequence). CDR3 coding DNA: TGCAGTGCTAGATTAGCGGGGGGTAGAGATACGCAGTATTTT. Translating it yields CSARLAGGRDTQYF.

This clonotype was picked up one time. The CDR3 DNA reads TGCAGTGCGGGGGGACTAGGACTCACAGATACGCAGTATTTT. It is translated as CSAGGLGLTDTQYF. The J gene is TRBJ2-3, the V gene TRBV20-1; 8 bases agree with TRBD2. The CDR3 contains 14 residues. Germline CDR1 DFQATT, CDR2 SNEGSKA (reference sequence). V lost 6 bases and J lost 2; bases outside the gene matches: 7.

This clonotype was recorded a few times. A single base separates this from a much larger clone, so it may be a read error. The chain recombines TRBV20-1 with TRBJ2-5, with D perhaps TRBD1 or TRBD2 (5 bases each). This CDR3 is built from 12 residues. Germline V gene data show CDR1 as DFQATT and CDR2 as SNEGSKA (reference sequence). CDR3 DNA: TGCAGGGCTACCGACAGCCGGGGGACCCAGTACTTC. It encodes CRATDSRGTQYF.

This chain links TRBV20-1 with TRBJ1-1, with D perhaps TRBD1 (5 bases). CDR1 is DFQATT and CDR2 is SNEGSKA in the germline V gene (reference sequence). V gave up 3 bases and J gave up 3 bases, with 14 bases separating them. The CDR3 is 14 amino acids. The CDR3: CSASRKRGDTEAFF. CDR3 sequence (DNA): TGCAGTGCTAGCAGGAAGAGAGGGGACACTGAAGCTTTCTTT.

The chain employs TRBV11-3 and TRBJ2-7, with TRBD1 matching 9 bases. This CDR3 is 17 amino acids long. Germline CDR1 SGHNT, CDR2 YENEEA. J lost 3 bases, V lost 0 bases, and 9 bases had no gene match. The CDR3 DNA reads as TGTGCCAGCAGCTTAGATGGAGCACAGGGGGCTTACTACGAGCAGTACTTC. The encoded protein is CASSLDGAQGAYYEQYF.

The gene calls are TRBV5-1 and TRBJ2-1; 9 nucleotides agree with TRBD1. The CDR3 loop spans 14 amino acids. Germline V CDR1 and CDR2: SGHRS, YFSETQ. Trimming cost V 5 bases and J 4 bases; bases outside gene matches: 4. The CDR3 protein is CASRRGQGYNEQFF. The DNA of the CDR3 is TGCGCCAGCAGGAGGGGACAGGGATACAATGAGCAGTTCTTC.

Regarding this clonotype: A much larger clone is a single base away; this may be a read error. CDR3 DNA: TGTGCCAGCAGCTTAGTGTGGGGAGAGACCCAGTTCTTC. Residues: CASSLVWGETQFF. The J gene is TRBJ2-1, the V gene TRBV7-9, with a possible D match to TRBD2 (5 bases). The length of the CDR3 is 13 residues. Germline V gene lookup returns CDR1 SEHNR and CDR2 FQNEAQ (reference sequence). Trimming stripped 1 base from V and 13 bases from J, with 14 bases between.

In regard to this clonotype: A read error may be the cause here, since a much bigger clone is one base away. CDR3 protein: CASRHGQGGNYGQYF. CDR3 DNA: TGTGCCAGCAGACACGGACAGGGGGGGAATTACGGGCAGTACTTC. The rearrangement uses TRBV6-2 or TRBV6-3 and TRBJ2-5; 10 bases agree with TRBD1. This CDR3 is 15 amino acids long. Trimming at V came to 6 bases and at J to 11 bases, leaving 15 bases not matched to a gene. CDR1 and CDR2 from the germline V gene are MNHEY and SVGEGT.

This clonotype was found a few times. This chain joins TRBV5-1 and TRBJ1-2; 12 bases line up with TRBD1. Trimming removed 4 bases from V and 3 bases from J; junction bases left unmatched: 7. Looked up from germline, CDR1 is SGHRS and CDR2 is YFSETQ. The CDR3 runs 16 residues. The CDR3 reads CASSPGGQGAYYGYTF. DNA for the CDR3: TGCGCCAGCAGCCCTGGGGGACAGGGGGCTTACTATGGCTACACCTTC.